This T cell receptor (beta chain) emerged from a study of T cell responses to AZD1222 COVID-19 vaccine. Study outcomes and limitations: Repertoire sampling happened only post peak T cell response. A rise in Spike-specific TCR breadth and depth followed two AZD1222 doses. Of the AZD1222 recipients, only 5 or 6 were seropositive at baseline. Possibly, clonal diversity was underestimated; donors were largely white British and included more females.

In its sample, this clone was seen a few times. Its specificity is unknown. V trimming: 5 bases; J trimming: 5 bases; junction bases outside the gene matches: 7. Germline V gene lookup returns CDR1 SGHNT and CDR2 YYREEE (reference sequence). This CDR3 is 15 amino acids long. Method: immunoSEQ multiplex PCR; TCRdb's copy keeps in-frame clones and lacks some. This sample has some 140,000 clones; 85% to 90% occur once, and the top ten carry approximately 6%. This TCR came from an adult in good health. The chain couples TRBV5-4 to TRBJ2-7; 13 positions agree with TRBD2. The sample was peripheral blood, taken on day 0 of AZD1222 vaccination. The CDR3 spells CASRPGTSGIHEQYF. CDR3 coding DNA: TGTGCCAGCAGACCCGGGACTAGCGGGATCCACGAGCAGTACTTC. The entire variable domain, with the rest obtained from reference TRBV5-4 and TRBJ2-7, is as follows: ETGVTQSPTHLIKTRGQQVTLRCSSQSGHNTVSWYQQALGQGPQFIFQYYREEENGRGNFPPRFSGLQFPNYSSELNVNALELDDSALYLCASRPGTSGIHEQYFGPGTRLTVT.